Below are 24 T cell receptor beta chains sequenced from a single sample in a study of OX40 agonist ivuxolimab in advanced cancers. Profiling relied on immunoSEQ multiplex PCR, and the TCRdb table lists in-frame clones only, not all of them. The data contain approximately 35,000 clones, about 81% of them singletons. The sample was CD4+ or CD8+ T cells sorted from blood, taken in a trial of the OX40 agonist ivuxolimab. The receptor source for this set is an adult with an advanced solid tumor such as melanoma, head and neck, liver or kidney cancer.

This chain links TRBV30 with TRBJ1-6; 9 nucleotides align to TRBD1. V gave up 1 base and J gave up 10 bases; unmatched junction bases: 8. There are 15 residues in the CDR3. Germline values: CDR1 GTSNPN, CDR2 SVGIG (reference sequence). The CDR3 is CAWSAATGGGSPLHF. Written as DNA, the CDR3 is TGTGCCTGGAGTGCGGCTACAGGGGGCGGCTCACCCCTCCACTTT.

The genes are TRBV6-5 and TRBJ2-2; D not resolved. This CDR3 spans 14 amino acids. Trimming shortened V by 0 bases and J by 5 bases, and 7 bases separated the two germline ends. Per germline, CDR1 MNHEY and CDR2 SVGAGI. The CDR3 loop is CASSYSSETGELFF. CDR3 bases: TGTGCCAGCAGTTACTCCTCAGAAACCGGGGAGCTGTTTTTT.

This clone is a singleton in its sample. The gene calls are TRBV2 and TRBJ1-1, with TRBD1 as a possible D gene (6 bases). Germline CDR1 SNHLY, CDR2 FYNNEI. CDR3 size: 12 residues. Deletions cut 5 bases from V and 6 bases from J, with 10 bases between. The DNA of the CDR3 is TGTGCCAGCAGTCGGGGGGGCTCTGAAGCTTTCTTT. Protein sequence: CASSRGGSEAFF.

The chain uses TRBV7-9 and TRBJ1-5; perhaps TRBD1 as D (5 bases). V lost 5 bases and J lost 6, with 11 bases in between. Germline loops: CDR1 SEHNR, CDR2 FQNEAQ (reference sequence). This CDR3 contains 13 residues. CDR3 loop: CASSQTGGQPQHF. The CDR3 DNA follows: TGTGCCAGCAGCCAAACGGGGGGTCAGCCCCAGCATTTT.

The chain links TRBV7-2 to TRBJ2-1; 7 bases map to TRBD2. The germline CDR1 and CDR2 sequences are SGHTA and FQGNSA. With 1 base clipped from V and 6 bases from J, the junction kept 6 bases outside the gene matches. This CDR3 has 15 residues. As DNA, the CDR3 is TGTGCCAGCAGCTTAGTCGCGGGGGACCGCAATGAGCAGTTCTTC. This sequence encodes CASSLVAGDRNEQFF.

This clone is medium-sized by share. The V and J genes are TRBV7-2 and TRBJ1-3; no clear D gene. V was cut by 5 bases and J by 0 bases, with 14 bases left in between. Germline V gene data show CDR1 as SGHTA and CDR2 as FQGNSA. The CDR3 consists of 16 residues. The CDR3, as DNA: TGTGCCAGCAGCCCCCGCATGACTTCCTCTGGAAACACCATATATTTT. Translation: CASSPRMTSSGNTIYF.

The chain uses TRBV5-6 and TRBJ1-2, with D uncertain. Trimming stripped 1 base from V and 3 bases from J, with 4 bases between. The length of the CDR3 is 12 residues. Germline V gene lookup returns CDR1 SGHDT and CDR2 YYEEEE. CDR3 bases: TGTGCCAGCAGCTTGATGGACTATGGCTACACCTTC. Protein sequence: CASSLMDYGYTF.

This clone was detected only a few times. The chain recombines TRBV7-7 with TRBJ1-1; no definite D call. This CDR3 has 13 amino acids. Trimming pared 3 bases from V and 1 base from J, leaving 6 bases between. The germline gives CDR1 SSHAT, CDR2 FNYEAQ (reference sequence). The CDR3 nucleotides read TGTGCCAGCAGCTTTAGTAGGAACACTGAAGCTTTCTTT. This gives the protein CASSFSRNTEAFF.

J is TRBJ1-2 and V is TRBV9, with a possible D match to TRBD1 (5 bases). Germline V lookup: CDR1 SGDLS, CDR2 YYNGEE. CDR3 length: 14 residues. V dropped 0 bases and J dropped 8 bases, with 14 bases sitting between them. Written as DNA, the CDR3 is TGTGCCAGCAGCGTAGTCGACAGTGATGGCGGCTACACCTTC. Translated: CASSVVDSDGGYTF.

This clone was observed a handful of times. CDR3 nucleotides: TGTGCCAGCAGCTCGACACAGGGGGCGTTGTACGAGCAGTACTTC. This gives the protein CASSSTQGALYEQYF. The rearrangement links TRBV11-2 to TRBJ2-7; TRBD1 matches 9 bases. The CDR3 contains 15 residues. Germline CDR1 is SGHAT and CDR2 is FQNNGV. With 4 bases clipped from V and 4 bases from J, the junction kept 8 bases outside the gene matches.

This clone was seen more than once but under ten times. The chain joins TRBV7-2 to TRBJ1-4; 7 bases map to TRBD1. V shed 5 bases, J shed 8 bases, and the junction held 5 bases outside the gene matches. The CDR3 is 13 residues long. In germline, CDR1 is SGHTA, CDR2 FQGNSA. This chain's CDR3 is CASSEGTAEKLFF. CDR3 DNA: TGTGCCAGCAGCGAGGGGACAGCAGAAAAACTGTTTTTT.

This clone was recorded a few times. This chain uses TRBV7-9 with TRBJ1-2; 7 bases match TRBD1. The CDR3 sequence is 13 residues long. Germline V gene sequence: CDR1 SEHNR, CDR2 FQNEAQ (reference sequence). The V segment lost 5 bases and the J segment 7 bases; nucleotides outside the gene matches: 7. Here the CDR3 reads CASSKQGMGGYTF. Written as DNA, the CDR3 is TGTGCCAGCAGCAAACAGGGGATGGGTGGCTACACCTTC.

A single count supports this clone. The CDR3 is CASSFDGNQPQHF. The CDR3 region has the DNA TGTGCCAGTAGTTTCGACGGTAATCAGCCCCAGCATTTT. This chain connects TRBV19 to TRBJ1-5, with D uncertain. The CDR3 is 13 residues long. Trimming cost V 5 bases and J 4 bases, with 9 bases left between them. Germline V gene sequence: CDR1 LNHDA, CDR2 SQIVND (reference sequence).

The chain uses TRBV6-1 and TRBJ1-1, with D perhaps matching TRBD1 (6 bases). The CDR3 length is 13 residues. CDR1 is MNHNS and CDR2 is SASEGT in the germline V gene. V was cut by 1 base and J by 8 bases, with 11 bases left in between. CDR3 residues: CASSEGGAREAFF. The CDR3 bases are TGTGCCAGCAGTGAAGGGGGGGCCCGAGAAGCTTTCTTT.

V gene TRBV6-1 combines with J gene TRBJ1-2; D remains ambiguous. CDR1 and CDR2 (germline): MNHNS, SASEGT. CDR3 length: 13 residues. V lost 2 bases and J 5 bases, leaving 9 bases between the germline ends. CDR3 sequence (DNA): TGTGCCAGCAGTGAACGCCCACCTTATGGCTACACCTTC. This gives the protein CASSERPPYGYTF.

The chain combines TRBV7-9 with TRBJ1-4; no clear D. Germline CDR1 is SEHNR and CDR2 is FQNEAQ (reference sequence). The CDR3 has 14 residues. Trimming left V 4 bases short and J 4 bases short, with 10 bases between. The chain's CDR3 is CASSYGEINEKLFF. The CDR3 DNA sequence: TGTGCCAGCAGCTACGGAGAGATTAATGAAAAACTGTTTTTT.

J is TRBJ1-1 and V is TRBV30; D remains ambiguous. V lost 4 bases and J 3 bases, leaving 9 bases between the germline ends. This CDR3 spans 12 amino acids. Germline V lookup: CDR1 GTSNPN, CDR2 SVGIG (reference sequence). DNA for the CDR3: TGTGCCTGGAAAGGTGGCGACACTGAAGCTTTCTTT. Its protein is CAWKGGDTEAFF.

This chain joins TRBV27 and TRBJ2-5; the D gene is possibly TRBD2 (7 bases). Trimming stripped 5 bases from V and 1 base from J, with 20 bases between. CDR3 length: 17 residues. The germline CDR1 and CDR2 sequences are MNHEY and SMNVEV (reference sequence). The CDR3: CASSPRGGGRPQETQYF. Written as DNA, the CDR3 is TGTGCCAGCAGTCCCCGTGGGGGCGGGAGACCCCAAGAGACCCAGTACTTC.

The chain links TRBV29-1 to TRBJ2-1, with 7 nucleotides matching TRBD1. The CDR3 runs 14 residues. CDR1 and CDR2 from the germline V gene are SQVTM and ANQGSEA. V dropped 7 bases and J dropped 7; count of bases not matched to a gene: 13. The chain's CDR3 is CSGTGGSRNNEQFF. The CDR3 DNA is TGCAGCGGGACAGGCGGTTCTCGGAATAATGAGCAGTTCTTC.

The chain combines TRBV5-1 with TRBJ1-1, with 7 bases identical to TRBD1. Germline lookup yields CDR1 SGHRS and CDR2 YFSETQ. CDR3 length: 14 residues. CDR3 DNA: TGCGCAACCCAACAGGGGATAGGGAACACTGAAGCTTTCTTT. Translated, it gives CATQQGIGNTEAFF.

V gene TRBV5-1 combines with J gene TRBJ2-3; 10 bases map to TRBD2. The germline CDR1 and CDR2 sequences are SGHRS and YFSETQ. V dropped 6 bases and J dropped 3; count of bases not matched to a gene: 7. The CDR3 covers 15 residues. In DNA form, the CDR3 reads TGCGCCAGCATCGATCTAGCGGGAGAGACAGATACGCAGTATTTT. This gives the protein CASIDLAGETDTQYF.

This sequence joins TRBV18 and TRBJ1-5; D unclear. This CDR3 contains 13 residues. The V end was cut by 1 base, the J end by 11 bases, with 12 bases between. Germline assignment: CDR1 KGHSH and CDR2 LQKENI. As DNA, the CDR3 is TGTGCCAGCTCACCACAGGATTCGGAAGCCCAGCATTTT. Its protein is CASSPQDSEAQHF. Variable domain in full (rest from reference TRBV18 and TRBJ1-5): NAGVMQNPRHLVRRRGQEARLRCSPMKGHSHVYWYRQLPEEGLKFMVYLQKENIIDESGMPKERFSAEFPKEGPSILRIQQVVRGDSAAYFCASSPQDSEAQHFGDGTRLSIL.

The chain links TRBV7-2 to TRBJ2-5, with D hard to call. V was clipped by 4 bases and J by 7 bases, with 16 bases between them. Per the germline V gene, CDR1 is SGHTA and CDR2 is FQGNSA. The CDR3 length is 14 residues. This CDR3 is CASSSGPNAGTQYF. DNA for the CDR3: TGTGCCAGCAGCTCCGGCCCCAATGCTGGGACCCAGTACTTC.

This clone was seen a single time. This chain's CDR3 is CASGHRENIQYF. DNA of the CDR3: TGTGCCAGTGGACACAGGGAAAACATTCAGTACTTC. The V gene is TRBV19, the J gene TRBJ2-4, with D possibly TRBD1 on 6 matching bases. The germline CDR1 and CDR2 sequences are LNHDA and SQIVND (reference sequence). The germline V and J ends were trimmed by 8 bases and 5 bases, with 10 bases remaining between them. The CDR3 is 12 residues long.